The table lists the clone carrying this TCR beta chain with a few counts. The sample belongs to a study of tumour-infiltrating T cells in Burkitt lymphoma. Trimming cost V 1 base and J 7 bases, with 8 bases left between them. Germline CDR1 is SGHVS and CDR2 is FNYEAQ. The CDR3 is 14 residues long. Method: immunoSEQ multiplex PCR; TCRdb's copy keeps in-frame clones and lacks some. The data contain tens of thousands of clones, less than 40% of them singletons. Sequenced: tumor tissue. The gene calls are TRBV7-6 and TRBJ1-6, with D unclear. This TCR was sampled from a human donor with Burkitt lymphoma. The CDR3 reads CASSLDGLNSPLHF. The CDR3, as DNA: TGTGCCAGCAGCTTAGATGGGCTCAATTCACCCCTCCACTTT.